These 5 T cell receptor beta chains were all obtained from the same sample, sequenced in a study of T cells after posttransplantation cyclophosphamide. Profiled with immunoSEQ multiplex PCR; TCRdb holds only in-frame clones, not every one. This record lists 7,500 to 8,000 clones, none seen once only, and the top ten clones contain roughly 20%. A marrow graft followed busulfan-fludarabine conditioning, with cyclophosphamide on days +3 and +4. The specimen was PBMCs, collected 94 days after allogeneic stem cell transplant with posttransplant cyclophosphamide. The receptors here all came from a female patient in her 60s who received an allogeneic stem cell transplant from an unrelated donor, was CMV-positive, and had acute GVHD only. Some T cells may arise from the graft donor.

A few counts support this clone. The gene calls are TRBV5-1 and TRBJ2-2; 7 bases align to TRBD1. V trimming: 4 bases; J trimming: 4 bases; junction bases outside the gene matches: 10. CDR1 and CDR2 (germline): SGHRS, YFSETQ. The CDR3 contains 16 residues. CDR3 DNA: TGCGCCAGCAGCATTCTCGGACAGGAAGCCACCGGGGAGCTGTTTTTT. Protein product: CASSILGQEATGELFF.

This clone has just a few counts. The chain is built from TRBV6-5 and TRBJ1-6; unclear D gene. CDR1 and CDR2 (germline): MNHEY, SVGAGI. CDR3 length: 14 residues. V dropped 7 bases and J dropped 7 bases, with 14 bases sitting between them. The CDR3 reads CASTRGPGNSPLHF. CDR3 nucleotide sequence: TGTGCCAGCACCCGTGGGCCGGGGAATTCACCCCTCCACTTT.

This clone was recorded at least ten times. The chain employs TRBV5-4 and TRBJ2-2, with TRBD2 identical over 8 bases. Germline V gives CDR1 SGHNT, CDR2 YYREEE (reference sequence). The V segment lost 3 bases and the J segment 2 bases; nucleotides outside the gene matches: 6. The length of the CDR3 is 16 residues. The CDR3, as DNA: TGTGCCAGCAGCTCCCCGGGGGGGGTTAACACCGGGGAGCTGTTTTTT. This translates into CASSSPGGVNTGELFF.

This clone appeared many times. The chain joins TRBV7-2 to TRBJ2-3; 9 bases map to TRBD2. The CDR3 covers 16 residues. Germline V gene data show CDR1 as SGHTA and CDR2 as FQGNSA. Unmatched junction bases numbered 5, after V lost 2 bases and J lost 2 bases. The CDR3 protein is CASSLTSGYFTDTQYF. CDR3 in DNA: TGTGCCAGCAGCTTAACTAGCGGGTATTTCACAGATACGCAGTATTTT.

The chain has TRBV6-1 and TRBJ1-4; a weak D match, TRBD1 (6 bases). The V end was cut by 6 bases, the J end by 3 bases, with 14 bases between. Germline V gives CDR1 MNHNS, CDR2 SASEGT. The length of the CDR3 is 15 residues. The CDR3 loop is CASSPGTLSNEKLFF. For the CDR3, the DNA is TGTGCCAGCAGCCCCGGGACATTATCTAATGAAAAACTGTTTTTT.